Below, one T cell receptor (beta chain) is given with its context. This sample stems from a study of blood T cell repertoires in COVID-19. The repertoire was sequenced with immunoSEQ multiplex PCR; TCRdb's copy has only in-frame clones and lacks some. The sample gives around 81,000 clones, approximately 89% of which show up once; less than 2.5% is in the top ten. The receptor comes from a woman aged 55-69 years with acute or convalescent COVID-19. The specimen was peripheral blood.

CDR3 amino acids: CASSLAGEGTQYF. The CDR3, as DNA: TGTGCCAGCAGCTTGGCGGGGGAAGGTACGCAGTATTTT. This chain joins TRBV7-3 and TRBJ2-3, with TRBD2 identical over 7 bases. The V gene end was trimmed by 3 bases and the J gene end by 8 bases; junction bases not matched to a gene: 5. Looked up from germline, CDR1 is SGHTA and CDR2 is FQGTGA. There are 13 residues in the CDR3.